These 8 T cell receptor beta chains were sequenced from one sample in a study of shared clonotypes between healthy human individuals. Produced via immunoSEQ multiplex PCR; TCRdb's table is partial and in-frame only. The sample yields about 2.4 million clones, approximately 92% seen once. Sequenced: naive CD4+ T cells sorted from blood. The subset: CD45RA+ positively selected. The source is a man aged 18 to 35 in good health.

This clone was detected once. The V gene is TRBV5-6, the J gene TRBJ1-4; 7 bases map to TRBD1. This CDR3 region has 17 residues. The V and J ends lost 3 bases and 0 bases, in that order; junction bases with no gene match: 8. Germline CDR1 is SGHDT and CDR2 is YYEEEE. DNA of the CDR3: TGTGCCAGCAGCTCTGGAGCAGGGGGTCCAACTAATGAAAAACTGTTTTTT. Translating gives CASSSGAGGPTNEKLFF.

The gene calls are TRBV25-1 and TRBJ1-2; TRBD1 agrees at 10 bases. V gave up 3 bases and J gave up 2 bases; unmatched junction bases: 9. This CDR3 is 17 amino acids long. Germline V gene sequence: CDR1 MGHDK, CDR2 SYGVNS. CDR3 DNA sequence: TGTGCCAGCAGTGACTCCCCGGGACAGGGGTCGAACTATGGCTACACCTTC. Its protein is CASSDSPGQGSNYGYTF.

This clone was observed once. This chain uses TRBV29-1 with TRBJ2-1; 7 positions agree with TRBD2. Germline CDR1 reads SQVTM; CDR2 reads ANQGSEA. V dropped 2 bases and J dropped 0; count of bases not matched to a gene: 7. CDR3 length: 16 amino acids. The chain's CDR3 is CSVEWPGRGSYNEQFF. The CDR3 DNA reads TGCAGCGTTGAATGGCCGGGGAGGGGCTCCTACAATGAGCAGTTCTTC.

The rearrangement uses TRBV5-1 and TRBJ1-2; D ambiguous. The CDR3 sequence is 15 residues long. Per germline, CDR1 SGHRS and CDR2 YFSETQ. Trimming pared 0 bases from V and 5 bases from J, leaving 14 bases between. CDR3 loop: CASSLAPGYGYGYTF. The CDR3 DNA reads TGCGCCAGCAGCTTGGCCCCGGGGTACGGATATGGCTACACCTTC.

The chain joins TRBV28 to TRBJ1-3; D not resolved. Trimming removed 4 bases from V and 0 bases from J, with 13 bases in between. There are 16 residues in the CDR3. Looked up from germline, CDR1 is MDHEN and CDR2 is SYDVKM. This CDR3 is CASSSPGVLSGNTIYF. In DNA form, the CDR3 reads TGTGCCAGCAGTTCCCCCGGGGTGCTCTCTGGAAACACCATATATTTT.

J is TRBJ1-2 and V is TRBV28; D unresolved. The CDR3 extends over 13 amino acids. Between the trimmed V and J ends, which lost 6 bases and 3 bases, there was a span of 11 bases. Germline V gene sequence: CDR1 MDHEN, CDR2 SYDVKM. CDR3 region: CASSYSQYYGYTF. The CDR3 bases are TGTGCCAGCAGCTACAGTCAATACTATGGCTACACCTTC.

The J gene is TRBJ2-2, the V gene TRBV18; a possible D gene is TRBD2 (5 bases). Germline CDR1 and CDR2: KGHSH and LQKENI. The CDR3 totals 14 residues. The V and J ends lost 6 bases and 1 base respectively, with 9 bases between them. The CDR3 loop reads CASSQRENTGELFF. The CDR3 DNA follows: TGTGCCAGCTCTCAACGGGAGAACACCGGGGAGCTGTTTTTT.

This chain links TRBV29-1 with TRBJ2-7, with D perhaps TRBD1 or TRBD2 (7 bases each). The CDR3 extends over 16 amino acids. Germline-derived CDR1 and CDR2 are SQVTM and ANQGSEA. Trimming stripped 6 bases from V and 2 bases from J, with 23 bases between. CDR3 coding DNA: TGCAGCGTCCCTTATTACCAGGGGGGGGCCACCTACGAGCAGTACTTC. This codes for CSVPYYQGGATYEQYF.